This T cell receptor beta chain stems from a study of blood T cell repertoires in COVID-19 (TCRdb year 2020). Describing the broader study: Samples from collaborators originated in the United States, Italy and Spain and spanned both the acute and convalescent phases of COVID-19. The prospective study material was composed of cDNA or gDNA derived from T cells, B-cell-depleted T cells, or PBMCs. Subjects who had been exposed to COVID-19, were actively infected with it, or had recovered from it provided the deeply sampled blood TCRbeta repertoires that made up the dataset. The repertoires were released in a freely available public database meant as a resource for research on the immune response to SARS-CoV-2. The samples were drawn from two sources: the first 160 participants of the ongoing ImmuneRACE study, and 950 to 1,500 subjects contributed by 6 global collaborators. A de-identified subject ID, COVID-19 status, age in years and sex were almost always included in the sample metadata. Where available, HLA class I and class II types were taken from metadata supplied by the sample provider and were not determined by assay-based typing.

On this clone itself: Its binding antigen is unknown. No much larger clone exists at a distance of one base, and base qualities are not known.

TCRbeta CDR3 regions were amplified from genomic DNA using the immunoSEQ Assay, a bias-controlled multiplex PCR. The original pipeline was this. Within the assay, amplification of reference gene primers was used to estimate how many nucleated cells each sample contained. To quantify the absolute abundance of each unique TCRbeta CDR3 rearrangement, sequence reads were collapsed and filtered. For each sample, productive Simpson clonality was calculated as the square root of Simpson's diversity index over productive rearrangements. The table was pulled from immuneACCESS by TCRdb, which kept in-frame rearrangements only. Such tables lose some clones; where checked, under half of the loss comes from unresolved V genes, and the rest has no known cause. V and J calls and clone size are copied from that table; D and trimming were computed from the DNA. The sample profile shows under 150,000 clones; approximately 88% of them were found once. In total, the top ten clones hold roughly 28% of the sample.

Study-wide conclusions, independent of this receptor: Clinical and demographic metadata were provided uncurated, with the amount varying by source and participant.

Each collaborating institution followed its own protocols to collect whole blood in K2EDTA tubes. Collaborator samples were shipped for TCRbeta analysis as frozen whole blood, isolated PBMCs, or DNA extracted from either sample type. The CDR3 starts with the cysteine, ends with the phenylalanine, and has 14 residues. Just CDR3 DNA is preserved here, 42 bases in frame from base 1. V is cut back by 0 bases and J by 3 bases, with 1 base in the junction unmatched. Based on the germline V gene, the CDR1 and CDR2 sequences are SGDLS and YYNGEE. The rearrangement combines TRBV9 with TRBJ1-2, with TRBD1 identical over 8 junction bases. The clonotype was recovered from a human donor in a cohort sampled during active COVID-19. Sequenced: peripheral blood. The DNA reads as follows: TGTGCCAGCAGCGTAGCACAGGGGGACTATGGCTACACCTTC. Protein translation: CASSVAQGDYGYTF.